The T cell receptor beta chain described here comes from a study of T cells after somatic rescue of genetic block. Assay used: immunoSEQ multiplex PCR; TCRdb lists only in-frame clones, some missing. The sample holds approximately 65,000 clones; around 92% are singletons and the top ten take over 2.5%. Trimming cost V 2 bases and J 3 bases, with 8 bases left between them. CDR1 is SQVTM and CDR2 is ANQGSEA in the germline V gene. This CDR3 has 13 amino acids. Sequences were obtained from peripheral blood mononuclear cells (PBMCs). The chain uses TRBV29-1 and TRBJ2-1; tentatively, D is TRBD2 (6 bases). The receptor was derived from a man aged 40-49 years. CDR3 protein: CSVERGLYNEQFF. The CDR3, as DNA: TGCAGCGTTGAAAGGGGACTCTACAATGAGCAGTTCTTC.